This TCR beta chain was documented in a study of blood T cells in healthy people across ages. This clonotype was seen a few times. Trimming cost V 5 bases and J 6 bases, with 14 bases left between them. CDR1 is SGHTA and CDR2 is FQGNSA in the germline V gene. The CDR3 totals 14 residues. For the second PCR, which ran for about 7 to 11 cycles, a sample-barcoded 5' primer and a J-beta primer mix were used. TCRdb used MiXCR to reprocess the 5' RACE reads, holding one entry per CDR3 protein. The profile shows some 920,000 distinct CDR3 sequences, 51% of them singletons. V gene TRBV7-2 combines with J gene TRBJ1-5; no reliable D call. The clonotype was recovered from a woman aged 55-75 years in good health. The sequenced sample was blood. DNA for the CDR3: TGTGCCAGCAGCCCGGTTCGTTCGTTTCAGCCCCAGCATTTT. It encodes CASSPVRSFQPQHF.